This T cell receptor (beta chain) was profiled in a study of T cell clonality in common variable immunodeficiency. Points from the study as a whole: Fewer TCRbeta clones were shared among CVID subjects than controls. T cell subpopulation sequencing would be needed to explain CVID clonality. CVID subjects showed higher TCRbeta clonality than healthy controls. Reportedly, TCR beta sequences from common variable immunodeficiency showed fewer deletions and N-nucleotide insertions.

This CDR3 contains 13 residues. V lost 3 bases and J 5 bases, leaving 10 bases between the germline ends. Germline V gene sequence: CDR1 SGHTA, CDR2 FQGNSA. The data were produced by immunoSEQ multiplex PCR, yet TCRdb's version contains in-frame clones alone and is incomplete. The sample was found to contain tens of thousands of clones, and every one recurs. Ten or more counts support this clone. Its antigen is unidentified. The CDR3 extends 3 residues past the end of the read, so its final part is completed from the germline J gene. Sequenced material: peripheral blood mononuclear cells. The sequence was collected from a person between 18 and 75 years old in good health. V gene TRBV7-2 combines with J gene TRBJ1-2, with D possibly matching TRBD1 (5 bases). This CDR3 is CASSFGGRYGYTF. The sequenced part of the CDR3 DNA is TGTGCCAGCAGCTTCGGGGGTCGGTATGGC.